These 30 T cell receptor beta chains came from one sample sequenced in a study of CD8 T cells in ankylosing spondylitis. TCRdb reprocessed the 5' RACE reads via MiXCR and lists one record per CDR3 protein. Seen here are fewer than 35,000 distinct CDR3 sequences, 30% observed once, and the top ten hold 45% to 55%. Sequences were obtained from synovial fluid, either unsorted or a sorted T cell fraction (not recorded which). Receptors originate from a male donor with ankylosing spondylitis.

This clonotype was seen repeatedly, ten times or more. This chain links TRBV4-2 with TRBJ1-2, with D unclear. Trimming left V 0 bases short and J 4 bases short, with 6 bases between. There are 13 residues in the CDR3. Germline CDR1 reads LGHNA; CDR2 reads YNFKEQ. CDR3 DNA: TGTGCCAGCAGCCAAGAGAAGGTCTATGGCTACACCTTC. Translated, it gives CASSQEKVYGYTF.

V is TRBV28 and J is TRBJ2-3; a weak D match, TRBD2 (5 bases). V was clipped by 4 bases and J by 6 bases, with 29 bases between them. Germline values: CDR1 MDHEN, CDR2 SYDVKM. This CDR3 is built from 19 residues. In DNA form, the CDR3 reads TGTGCCAGCAGTTCTATGGAACTAAGGGAAGGCTTTCGAGGGGATACGCAGTATTTT. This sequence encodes CASSSMELREGFRGDTQYF. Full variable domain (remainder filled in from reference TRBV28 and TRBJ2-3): DVKVTQSSRYLVKRTGEKVFLECVQDMDHENMFWYRQDPGLGLRLIYFSYDVKMKEKGDIPEGYSVSREKKERFSLILESASTNQTSMYLCASSSMELREGFRGDTQYFGPGTRLTVL.

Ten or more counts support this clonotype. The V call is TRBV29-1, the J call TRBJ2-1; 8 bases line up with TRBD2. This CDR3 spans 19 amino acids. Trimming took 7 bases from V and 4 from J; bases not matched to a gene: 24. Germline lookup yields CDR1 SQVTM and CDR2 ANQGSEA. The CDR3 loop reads CSAAVTLSGGRPSYNEQFF. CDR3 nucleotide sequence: TGCAGCGCTGCTGTAACGCTAAGTGGCGGGAGGCCATCTTACAATGAGCAGTTCTTC.

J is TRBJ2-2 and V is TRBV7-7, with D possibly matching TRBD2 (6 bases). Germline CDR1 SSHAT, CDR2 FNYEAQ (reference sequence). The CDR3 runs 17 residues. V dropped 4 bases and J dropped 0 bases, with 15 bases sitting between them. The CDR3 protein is CASSSVSSGANTGELFF. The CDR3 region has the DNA TGTGCCAGCAGCTCGGTCAGTTCGGGAGCGAACACCGGGGAGCTGTTTTTT.

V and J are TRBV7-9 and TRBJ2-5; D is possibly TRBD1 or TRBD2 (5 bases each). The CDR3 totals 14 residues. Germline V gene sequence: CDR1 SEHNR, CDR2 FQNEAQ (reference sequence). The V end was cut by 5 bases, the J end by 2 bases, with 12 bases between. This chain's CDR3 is CASSPRDVQETQYF. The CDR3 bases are TGTGCCAGCAGCCCCCGGGACGTACAAGAGACCCAGTACTTC.

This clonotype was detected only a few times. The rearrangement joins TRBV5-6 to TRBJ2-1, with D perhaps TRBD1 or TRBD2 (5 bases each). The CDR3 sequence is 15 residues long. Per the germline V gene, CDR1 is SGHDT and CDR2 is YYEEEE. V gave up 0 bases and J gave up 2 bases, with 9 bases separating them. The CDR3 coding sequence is TGTGCCAGCAGCTTGGGGGGGACCACCTACAATGAGCAGTTCTTC. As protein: CASSLGGTTYNEQFF.

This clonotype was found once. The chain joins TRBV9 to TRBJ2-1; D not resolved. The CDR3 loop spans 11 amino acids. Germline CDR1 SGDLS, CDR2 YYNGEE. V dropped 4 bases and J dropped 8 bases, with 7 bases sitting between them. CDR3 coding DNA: TGTGCCAGCAGCACCCCACATGAGCAGTTCTTC. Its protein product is CASSTPHEQFF.

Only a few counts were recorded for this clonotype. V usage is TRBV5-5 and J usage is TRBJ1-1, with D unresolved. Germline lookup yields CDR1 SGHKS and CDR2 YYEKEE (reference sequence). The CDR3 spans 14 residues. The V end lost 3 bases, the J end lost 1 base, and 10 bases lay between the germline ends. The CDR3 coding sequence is TGTGCCAGCAGCTCCGCCGGCCCGAACACTGAAGCTTTCTTT. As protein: CASSSAGPNTEAFF.

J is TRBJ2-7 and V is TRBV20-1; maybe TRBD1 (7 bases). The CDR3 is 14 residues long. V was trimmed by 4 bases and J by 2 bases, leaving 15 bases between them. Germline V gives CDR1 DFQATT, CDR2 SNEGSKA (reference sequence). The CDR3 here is CSATSDRRAYEQYF. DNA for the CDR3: TGCAGTGCTACCTCGGACAGGAGGGCCTACGAGCAGTACTTC.

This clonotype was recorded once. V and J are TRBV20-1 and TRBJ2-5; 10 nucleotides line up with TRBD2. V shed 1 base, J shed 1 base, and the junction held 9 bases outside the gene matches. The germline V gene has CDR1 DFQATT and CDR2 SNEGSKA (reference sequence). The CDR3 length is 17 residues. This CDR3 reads CSARGGPLAGAQETQYF. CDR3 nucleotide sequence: TGCAGTGCTAGAGGAGGCCCCCTAGCGGGGGCCCAAGAGACCCAGTACTTC.

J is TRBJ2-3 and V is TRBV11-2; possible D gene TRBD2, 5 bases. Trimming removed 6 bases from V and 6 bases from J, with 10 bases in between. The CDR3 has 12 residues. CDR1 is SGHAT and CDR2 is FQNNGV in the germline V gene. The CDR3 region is CASREDFDTQYF. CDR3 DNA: TGTGCCAGCAGAGAGGACTTCGATACGCAGTATTTT.

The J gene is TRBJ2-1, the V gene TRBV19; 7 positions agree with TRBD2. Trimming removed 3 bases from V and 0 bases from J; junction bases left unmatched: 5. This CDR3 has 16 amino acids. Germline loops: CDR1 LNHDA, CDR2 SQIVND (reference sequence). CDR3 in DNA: TGTGCCAGTAGTATTAGCGGGCGTAGCTCCTACAATGAGCAGTTCTTC. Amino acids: CASSISGRSSYNEQFF.

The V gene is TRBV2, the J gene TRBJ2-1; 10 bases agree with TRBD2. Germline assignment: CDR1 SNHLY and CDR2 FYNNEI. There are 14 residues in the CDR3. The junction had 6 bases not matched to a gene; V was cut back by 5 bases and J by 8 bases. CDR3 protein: CASSQREGRDEQFF. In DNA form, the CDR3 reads TGTGCCAGCAGTCAGCGGGAGGGTAGGGATGAGCAGTTCTTC.

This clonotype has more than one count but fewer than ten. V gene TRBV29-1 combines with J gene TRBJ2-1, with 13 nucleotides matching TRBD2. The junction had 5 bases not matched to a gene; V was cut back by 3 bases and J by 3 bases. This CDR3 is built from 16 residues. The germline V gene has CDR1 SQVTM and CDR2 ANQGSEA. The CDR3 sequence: CSVEGLAGSRYNEQFF. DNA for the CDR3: TGCAGCGTTGAGGGACTAGCGGGATCTCGCTACAATGAGCAGTTCTTC.

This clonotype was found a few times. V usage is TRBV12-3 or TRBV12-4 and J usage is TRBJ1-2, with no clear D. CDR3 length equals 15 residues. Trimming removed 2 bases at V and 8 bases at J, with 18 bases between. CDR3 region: CASSLRALQTGGYTF. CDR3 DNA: TGTGCCAGCAGTTTAAGGGCCCTCCAAACTGGCGGCTACACCTTC.

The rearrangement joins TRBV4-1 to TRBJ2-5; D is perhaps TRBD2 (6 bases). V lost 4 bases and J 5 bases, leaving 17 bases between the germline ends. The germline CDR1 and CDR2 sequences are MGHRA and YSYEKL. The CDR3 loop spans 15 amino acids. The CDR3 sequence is CASSPSMAGRETQYF. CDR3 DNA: TGCGCCAGCAGCCCTTCGATGGCGGGACGGGAGACCCAGTACTTC.

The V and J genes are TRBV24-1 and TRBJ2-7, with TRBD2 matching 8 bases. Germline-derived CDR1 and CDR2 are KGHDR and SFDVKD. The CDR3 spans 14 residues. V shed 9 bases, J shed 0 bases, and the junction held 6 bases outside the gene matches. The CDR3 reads CATAAGGLSYEQYF. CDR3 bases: TGTGCCACCGCCGCGGGAGGCCTCTCCTACGAGCAGTACTTC.

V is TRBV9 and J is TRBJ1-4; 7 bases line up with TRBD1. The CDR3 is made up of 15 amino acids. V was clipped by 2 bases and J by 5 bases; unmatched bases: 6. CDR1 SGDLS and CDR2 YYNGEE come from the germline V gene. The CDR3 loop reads CASSVSGTENEKLFF. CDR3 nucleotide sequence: TGTGCCAGCAGCGTTTCCGGGACAGAGAATGAAAAACTGTTTTTT.

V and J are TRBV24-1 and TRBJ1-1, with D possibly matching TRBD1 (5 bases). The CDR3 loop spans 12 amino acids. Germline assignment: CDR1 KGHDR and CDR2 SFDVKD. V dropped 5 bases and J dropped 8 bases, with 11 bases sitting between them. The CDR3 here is CATSGPTAEAFF. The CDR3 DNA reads TGTGCCACCAGTGGCCCGACAGCCGAAGCTTTCTTT.

The CDR3 nucleotides are TGTGCCAGCAGTTACTCGAAGGTTTTTGCGCGGACCCCGTTTTCTCGGTACGAGCAGTACTTC. Translated: CASSYSKVFARTPFSRYEQYF. The rearrangement links TRBV6-2 or TRBV6-3 to TRBJ2-7; D unresolved. The CDR3 covers 21 residues. Germline assignment: CDR1 MNHEY and CDR2 SVGEGT. Trimming removed 0 bases from V and 4 bases from J, with 31 bases in between.

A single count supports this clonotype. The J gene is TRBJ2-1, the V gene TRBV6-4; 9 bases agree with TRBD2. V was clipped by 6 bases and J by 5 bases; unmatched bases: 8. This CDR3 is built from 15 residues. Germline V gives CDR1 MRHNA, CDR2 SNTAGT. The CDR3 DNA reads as TGTGCCAGCAGAACGGGGACTAGCCCCGACAATGAGCAGTTCTTC. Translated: CASRTGTSPDNEQFF.

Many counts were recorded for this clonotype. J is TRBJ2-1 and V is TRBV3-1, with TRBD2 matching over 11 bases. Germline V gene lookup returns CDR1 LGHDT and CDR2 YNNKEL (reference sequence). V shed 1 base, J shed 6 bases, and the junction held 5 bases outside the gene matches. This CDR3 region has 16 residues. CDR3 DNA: TGTGCCAGCAGCCAAGGGCTAGCGGGAGGACCCAATGAGCAGTTCTTC. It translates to CASSQGLAGGPNEQFF.

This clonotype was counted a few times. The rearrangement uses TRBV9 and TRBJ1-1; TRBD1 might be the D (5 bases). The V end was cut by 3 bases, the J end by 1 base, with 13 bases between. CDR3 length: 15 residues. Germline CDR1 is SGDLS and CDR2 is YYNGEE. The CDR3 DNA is TGTGCCAGCAGCGGTGGGGGGGTTAGGAACACTGAAGCTTTCTTT. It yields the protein CASSGGGVRNTEAFF. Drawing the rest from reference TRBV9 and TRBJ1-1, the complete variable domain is DSGVTQTPKHLITATGQRVTLRCSPRSGDLSVYWYQQSLDQGLQFLIQYYNGEERAKGNILERFSAQQFPDLHSELNLSSLELGDSALYFCASSGGGVRNTEAFFGQGTRLTVV.

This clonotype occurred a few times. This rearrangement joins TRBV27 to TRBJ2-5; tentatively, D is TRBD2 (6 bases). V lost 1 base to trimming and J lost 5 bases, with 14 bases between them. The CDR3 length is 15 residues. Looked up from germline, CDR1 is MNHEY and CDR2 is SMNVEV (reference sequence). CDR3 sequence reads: CASSLYAGIGETQYF. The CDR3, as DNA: TGTGCCAGCAGTTTATATGCGGGAATAGGGGAGACCCAGTACTTC.

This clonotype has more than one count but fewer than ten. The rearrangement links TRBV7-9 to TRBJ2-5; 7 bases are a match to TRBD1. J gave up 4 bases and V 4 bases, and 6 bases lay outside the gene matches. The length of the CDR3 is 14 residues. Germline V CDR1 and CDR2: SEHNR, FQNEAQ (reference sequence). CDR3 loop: CASSSGQELETQYF. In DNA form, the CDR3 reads TGTGCCAGCAGCTCTGGACAGGAGCTAGAGACCCAGTACTTC.

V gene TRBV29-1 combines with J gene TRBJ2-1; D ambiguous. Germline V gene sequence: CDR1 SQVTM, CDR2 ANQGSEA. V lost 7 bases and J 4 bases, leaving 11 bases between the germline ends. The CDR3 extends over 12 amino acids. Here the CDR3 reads CSALENYNEQFF. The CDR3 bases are TGCAGCGCCTTGGAGAATTACAATGAGCAGTTCTTC.

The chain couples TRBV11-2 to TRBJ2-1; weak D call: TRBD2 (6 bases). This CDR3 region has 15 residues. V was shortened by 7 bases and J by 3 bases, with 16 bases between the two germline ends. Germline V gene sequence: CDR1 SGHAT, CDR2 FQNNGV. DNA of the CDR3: TGTGCCAGCAACCGGGACTTTGCGGACTACAATGAGCAGTTCTTC. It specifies CASNRDFADYNEQFF. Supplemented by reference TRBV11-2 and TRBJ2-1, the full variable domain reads EAGVAQSPRYKIIEKRQSVAFWCNPISGHATLYWYQQILGQGPKLLIQFQNNGVVDDSQLPKDRFSAERLKGVDSTLKIQPAKLEDSAVYLCASNRDFADYNEQFFGPGTRLTVL.

Here the CDR3 reads CSAATSGRATNQETQYF. The CDR3 DNA sequence: TGCAGTGCTGCGACTAGCGGGAGGGCTACTAACCAAGAGACCCAGTACTTC. The genes are TRBV20-1 and TRBJ2-5; the match to TRBD2 covers 14 bases. Germline values: CDR1 DFQATT, CDR2 SNEGSKA (reference sequence). The CDR3 length is 17 residues. V gave up 5 bases and J gave up 0 bases; unmatched junction bases: 8.

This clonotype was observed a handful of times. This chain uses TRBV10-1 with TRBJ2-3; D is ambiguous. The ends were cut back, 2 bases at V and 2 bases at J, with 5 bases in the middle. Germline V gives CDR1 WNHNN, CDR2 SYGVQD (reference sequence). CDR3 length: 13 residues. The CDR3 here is CASSEDFTDTQYF. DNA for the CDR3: TGCGCCAGCAGTGAGGACTTCACAGATACGCAGTATTTT.

The CDR3 coding sequence is TGTGCCAGCAGCCAATTTCCGGGACAGGGGTCCTACGAGCAGTACTTC. Translation gives CASSQFPGQGSYEQYF. The chain recombines TRBV3-1 with TRBJ2-7; TRBD1 aligns across 10 bases. The CDR3 has 16 amino acids. Germline CDR1 is LGHDT and CDR2 is YNNKEL (reference sequence). Trimming removed 2 bases from V and 1 base from J; junction bases left unmatched: 5.